This T cell receptor (beta chain) originates from a study of T-cell memory formation after mild COVID-19. Study as a whole: TCR clusters were mostly donor specific.

TCRdb itself ran the 5' RACE reads through MiXCR, one entry per CDR3 protein. The table records 100,000 to 140,000 distinct CDR3 sequences, 13% to 15% of them present only once. This clonotype appeared a few times. Trimming removed 4 bases from V and 0 bases from J, with 18 bases in between. The V gene's germline CDR1 is MGHRA and CDR2 YSYEKL. The CDR3 is 18 amino acids. The chain uses TRBV4-1 and TRBJ2-2, with D perhaps TRBD1 or TRBD2 (6 bases each). This sequence originates from a man between 18 and 29 years old who had mild COVID-19 (a few samples of this study predate the infection). Cell type and time point are not known. The sequenced material came from PBMCs or a T cell subset sorted from them (not recorded which). CDR3 bases: TGCGCCAGCAGCCCCGGAGGTGGTAGGGGGGCGAACACCGGGGAGCTGTTTTTT. It yields the protein CASSPGGGRGANTGELFF.